Given below is one T cell receptor (beta chain) in context. The data were obtained in a study of blood T cell repertoires in COVID-19. Background on the study: Donors in the United States, Italy and Spain gave samples during acute or convalescent COVID-19. T cells, B-cell-depleted T cells, or PBMCs provided the cDNA or gDNA that served as material.

As handled by the study authors: How many nucleated cells were present was estimated from reference gene primer amplification. Repertoires were generated with immunoSEQ multiplex PCR, while TCRdb's copy carries only in-frame clones and drops some. D and trimming come from the DNA, and the V and J calls and clone size come from that table. This table has roughly 380,000 clones, roughly 77% appearing once. The CDR3 has 15 residues. The V and J ends lost 0 bases and 5 bases, in that order; junction bases with no gene match: 4. Germline values: CDR1 LGHDT, CDR2 YNNKEL (reference sequence). The sequence was collected from a human donor with acute or convalescent COVID-19. The donor label of this sample is uncertain. This chain links TRBV3-1 (or the pseudogene TRBV3-2) with TRBJ2-5; 9 nucleotides align to TRBD1. Sequenced: peripheral blood. The CDR3 DNA reads TGTGCCAGCAGCCAAGATCACAGGGGGCTCGAGACCCAGTACTTC. It specifies CASSQDHRGLETQYF.